This T cell receptor (beta chain) was captured by sequencing in a study of T cells after yellow fever vaccination. TCRdb reprocessed the 5' RACE reads with MiXCR, giving one entry per CDR3 protein. The sample holds approximately 260,000 distinct CDR3 sequences, approximately 13% seen once. Study outcomes and limitations: Boosting was followed by the reappearance of most primary-vaccination clones (roughly 95% CD4, around 86% CD8).

In its sample, this clonotype was seen a few times. What it binds is unknown. The source material was CD4+ T cells sorted from PBMCs, sampled 45 days after the yellow fever booster vaccination. The TCR sequence derives from a man aged 25 to 40 who received the YFV17D yellow fever vaccine.

CDR3 sequence: CSARGHSETQHF. The CDR3 coding sequence is TGCAGTGCTAGAGGACATTCCGAGACCCAGCATTTT. This chain joins TRBV20-1 and TRBJ1-5; D is unresolved. This CDR3 contains 12 residues. The V end lost 1 base, the J end lost 11 bases, and 12 bases lay between the germline ends. Germline V gives CDR1 DFQATT, CDR2 SNEGSKA (reference sequence).